This TCR beta chain was found in a study of T-cell memory formation after mild COVID-19. General observations from the study: For contracting clones, CD4+ ones sat mainly in CM and EM, CD8+ in EMRA. Several responding clones turned up in pre-infection memory, indicating that cross-reactive memory may have taken part. Second-wave clones with a day 37 peak had unconfirmed SARS-CoV-2 specificity.

This clonotype showed up just a few times. Its matching antigen is unknown. Libraries for TCRalpha and TCRbeta carried sample barcodes and unique molecular identifiers via 5'RACE. TCRdb reprocessed the 5' RACE reads with MiXCR, giving one entry per CDR3 protein. This sample has 290,000 or so distinct CDR3 sequences; 15% to 20% occur once, and the top ten carry approximately 21%. This clonotype was sampled from a man younger than 35 who had mild COVID-19 (a few samples of this study predate the infection). Cell type and time point are not known. The sequenced sample was PBMCs or a T cell subset sorted from them (not recorded which).

The CDR3 nucleotides read TGTGCCAGCAGCTTGGGGGTAGAGACTGAAGCTTTCTTT. Its translation is CASSLGVETEAFF. V gene TRBV5-5 combines with J gene TRBJ1-1; no definite D call. V was shortened by 0 bases and J by 5 bases, with 8 bases between the two germline ends. There are 13 residues in the CDR3. Per germline, CDR1 SGHKS and CDR2 YYEKEE (reference sequence).